Listed below are T cell receptor beta chains from one sample, sequenced in a study of T cells after yellow fever vaccination. MiXCR, run by TCRdb on the 5' RACE reads, gives a single entry per CDR3 protein. This sample has fewer than 650,000 distinct CDR3 sequences, with 21% found just once. The source was PBMCs, collected 21 days after the first yellow fever vaccination. The receptors come from a man aged 18 to 29 who received the YFV17D yellow fever vaccine. Each CDR3 is given with its conserved first and last residue. D genes are given only for firm matches. Clone size is shown for a subset of rows, as once, few, many or a class of expanded clone.

abundance: few; d_gene: TRBD2; v_gene: TRBV28; j_gene: TRBJ2-3; CDR3aa: CASSPRLAGGWTDTQYF
abundance: NA; d_gene: NA; v_gene: TRBV5-6; j_gene: TRBJ1-5; CDR3aa: CASSLWGGTTPQHF
abundance: NA; d_gene: NA; v_gene: TRBV7-9; j_gene: TRBJ2-5; CDR3aa: CASRSGLTQYF
abundance: few; d_gene: NA; v_gene: TRBV7-3; j_gene: TRBJ2-2; CDR3aa: CASSLDWTYPGELFF
abundance: few; d_gene: NA; v_gene: TRBV6-1; j_gene: TRBJ1-1; CDR3aa: CASRRGVNTEAFF
abundance: NA; d_gene: NA; v_gene: TRBV5-1; j_gene: TRBJ1-1; CDR3aa: CASSPGAPNTEAFF
abundance: few; d_gene: NA; v_gene: TRBV10-3; j_gene: TRBJ2-5; CDR3aa: CAIRRQGGETQYF
abundance: NA; d_gene: NA; v_gene: TRBV20-1; j_gene: TRBJ1-2; CDR3aa: CSAIGADLYGYTF
abundance: NA; d_gene: TRBD2; v_gene: TRBV20-1; j_gene: TRBJ2-2; CDR3aa: CSLAEQTGELFF
abundance: NA; d_gene: NA; v_gene: TRBV18; j_gene: TRBJ1-2; CDR3aa: CASSPPGLRYGYTF
abundance: NA; d_gene: NA; v_gene: TRBV7-2; j_gene: TRBJ2-3; CDR3aa: CASSLGTPLTDTQYF
abundance: few; d_gene: NA; v_gene: TRBV19; j_gene: TRBJ1-6; CDR3aa: CASSIPGGSPLHF
abundance: NA; d_gene: TRBD1; v_gene: TRBV9; j_gene: TRBJ1-1; CDR3aa: CASTGGSNTEAFF
abundance: NA; d_gene: TRBD1; v_gene: TRBV10-3; j_gene: TRBJ2-3; CDR3aa: CAISELGTATDTQYF
abundance: few; d_gene: NA; v_gene: TRBV5-8; j_gene: TRBJ2-1; CDR3aa: CASSAENEQFF
abundance: few; d_gene: TRBD2; v_gene: TRBV7-2; j_gene: TRBJ2-5; CDR3aa: CASSMPTSGAETQYF
abundance: NA; d_gene: TRBD2; v_gene: TRBV20-1; j_gene: TRBJ2-1; CDR3aa: CSARERLAGGWRNEQFF
abundance: few; d_gene: NA; v_gene: TRBV30; j_gene: TRBJ1-1; CDR3aa: CAWSVQGSAFF
abundance: NA; d_gene: NA; v_gene: TRBV7-2; j_gene: TRBJ1-3; CDR3aa: CASRGPLTPGNTIYF
abundance: few; d_gene: NA; v_gene: TRBV9; j_gene: TRBJ2-6; CDR3aa: CASSVTGGWGANVLTF
abundance: NA; d_gene: NA; v_gene: TRBV12-3/TRBV12-4; j_gene: TRBJ2-7; CDR3aa: CASSLKLGEQYF
abundance: NA; d_gene: NA; v_gene: TRBV29-1; j_gene: TRBJ2-1; CDR3aa: CSAAGLTPYNEQFF
abundance: NA; d_gene: NA; v_gene: TRBV7-8; j_gene: TRBJ1-5; CDR3aa: CASQSGAGANQPQHF
abundance: NA; d_gene: NA; v_gene: TRBV30; j_gene: TRBJ1-5; CDR3aa: CAWSPLGSYNQPQHF